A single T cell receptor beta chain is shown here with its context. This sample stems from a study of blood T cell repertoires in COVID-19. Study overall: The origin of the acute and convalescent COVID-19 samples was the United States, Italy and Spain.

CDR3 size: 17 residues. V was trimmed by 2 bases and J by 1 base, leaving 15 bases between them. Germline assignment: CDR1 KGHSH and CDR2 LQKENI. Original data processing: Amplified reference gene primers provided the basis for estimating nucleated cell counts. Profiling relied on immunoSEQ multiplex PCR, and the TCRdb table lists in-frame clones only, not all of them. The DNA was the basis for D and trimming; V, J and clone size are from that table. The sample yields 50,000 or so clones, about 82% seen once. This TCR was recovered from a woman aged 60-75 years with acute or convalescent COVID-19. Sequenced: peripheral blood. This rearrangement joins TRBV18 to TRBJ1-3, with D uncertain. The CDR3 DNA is TGTGCCAGCTCACCATTCCGTATCGAGGAGTCTGGAAACACCATATATTTT. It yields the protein CASSPFRIEESGNTIYF.